Presented here are 11 T cell receptor beta chains from one specimen sequenced in a study of T cell responses to AZD1222 COVID-19 vaccine. Here immunoSEQ multiplex PCR was the method, and the copy in TCRdb shows in-frame clones only, minus some. The sample holds over 150,000 clones, roughly 90% seen once. Sequenced here: peripheral blood, sampled on day 0 of AZD1222 vaccination. The receptors were gathered from an adult in good health.

The chain is built from TRBV27 and TRBJ2-3; TRBD1 agrees at 10 bases. Germline CDR1 is MNHEY and CDR2 is SMNVEV (reference sequence). The CDR3 contains 18 residues. V lost 0 bases, J lost 4 bases, and 10 bases stayed unmatched. The CDR3 DNA is TGTGCCAGCAGTTTATCCTTCATCTCCGGGACAGGGGCAGATACGCAGTATTTT. Translating gives CASSLSFISGTGADTQYF.

Only a few counts were recorded for this clone. The rearrangement links TRBV5-1 to TRBJ2-5, with D unresolved. Germline loops: CDR1 SGHRS, CDR2 YFSETQ. CDR3 length: 13 amino acids. Trimming pared 4 bases from V and 1 base from J, leaving 8 bases between. The CDR3 bases are TGCGCCAGCAGCGTAGGATCCCAAGAGACCCAGTACTTC. This codes for CASSVGSQETQYF.

The chain combines TRBV7-6 with TRBJ1-2; D is ambiguous. The V end was cut by 1 base, the J end by 8 bases, with 17 bases between. The germline CDR1 and CDR2 sequences are SGHVS and FNYEAQ. The length of the CDR3 is 15 residues. The CDR3 DNA sequence: TGTGCCAGCAGCTTAGGGATTAGTCAATCTGGGGGCTACACCTTC. Amino acids: CASSLGISQSGGYTF.

The chain couples TRBV3-1 (or the pseudogene TRBV3-2) to TRBJ1-6; 7 positions agree with TRBD1. CDR3 length: 14 amino acids. After removal of 5 bases from V and 8 bases from J, the junction contained 6 bases not matched to a gene. Germline-derived CDR1 and CDR2 are LGHDT and YNNKEL (reference sequence). The CDR3 protein is CASSYDRVYSPLHF. CDR3 bases: TGTGCCAGCAGCTACGACAGGGTGTATTCACCCCTCCACTTT.

The chain uses TRBV10-1 and TRBJ1-5; unclear D gene. Germline CDR1 is WNHNN and CDR2 is SYGVQD (reference sequence). The ends were cut back, 0 bases at V and 2 bases at J, with 8 bases in the middle. The CDR3 is made up of 15 amino acids. The CDR3 spells CASSESWVGNQPQHF. CDR3 bases: TGCGCCAGCAGTGAGTCCTGGGTTGGCAATCAGCCCCAGCATTTT.

Here the CDR3 DNA reads TGCGCCAGCACCCCCACAAAAGGGAAGGAGGCAACTAATGAAAAACTGTTTTTT. It codes for CASTPTKGKEATNEKLFF. This sequence joins TRBV5-1 and TRBJ1-4, with no clear D. This CDR3 is 18 amino acids long. V was pared by 6 bases and J by 0 bases, with 21 bases between. Germline assignment: CDR1 SGHRS and CDR2 YFSETQ.

The chain carries TRBV5-4 and TRBJ1-1; D is undetermined. The V and J ends lost 4 bases and 1 base respectively, with 11 bases between them. This CDR3 region has 14 residues. Germline lookup yields CDR1 SGHNT and CDR2 YYREEE (reference sequence). CDR3 in DNA: TGTGCCAGCAGCGTCACTCGGCAGAACACTGAAGCTTTCTTT. Protein sequence: CASSVTRQNTEAFF. Together with reference TRBV5-4 and TRBJ1-1, the CDR3 gives the full variable domain: ETGVTQSPTHLIKTRGQQVTLRCSSQSGHNTVSWYQQALGQGPQFIFQYYREEENGRGNFPPRFSGLQFPNYSSELNVNALELDDSALYLCASSVTRQNTEAFFGQGTRLTVV.

This clone has just one count. The chain combines TRBV7-6 with TRBJ1-6; D ambiguous. The ends were cut back, 3 bases at V and 2 bases at J, with 8 bases in the middle. CDR1 is SGHVS, CDR2 FNYEAQ, per germline. CDR3 length: 15 amino acids. This CDR3 is CASSFGVTYNSPLHF. The CDR3 bases are TGTGCCAGCAGCTTCGGGGTCACCTATAATTCACCCCTCCACTTT.

V usage is TRBV7-3 and J usage is TRBJ2-1; no firm D call. The CDR3 loop spans 16 amino acids. Trimming left V 1 base short and J 0 bases short, with 10 bases between. Germline CDR1 is SGHTA and CDR2 is FQGTGA. The CDR3, as DNA: TGTGCCAGCAGCTTAAGGGCCCCGCCCTCCTACAATGAGCAGTTCTTC. This codes for CASSLRAPPSYNEQFF.

The rearrangement links TRBV4-3 to TRBJ1-6, with 8 bases lining up with TRBD1. V trimming: 0 bases; J trimming: 8 bases; junction bases outside the gene matches: 6. Germline CDR1 reads LGHNA; CDR2 reads YSLEER. This CDR3 is built from 16 residues. The CDR3 loop reads CASSQETGTGDSPLHF. The CDR3 DNA sequence: TGCGCCAGCAGCCAAGAAACCGGGACAGGTGATTCACCCCTCCACTTT.

CDR3 nucleotide sequence: TGTGCCAGCGCGGGGGCCGGGGAGACCCAGTACTTC. Residues: CASAGAGETQYF. The chain uses TRBV9 and TRBJ2-5; D perhaps matches TRBD2 (7 bases). Germline V gene sequence: CDR1 SGDLS, CDR2 YYNGEE. The V and J ends lost 7 bases and 5 bases respectively, with 12 bases between them. The CDR3 has 12 residues.